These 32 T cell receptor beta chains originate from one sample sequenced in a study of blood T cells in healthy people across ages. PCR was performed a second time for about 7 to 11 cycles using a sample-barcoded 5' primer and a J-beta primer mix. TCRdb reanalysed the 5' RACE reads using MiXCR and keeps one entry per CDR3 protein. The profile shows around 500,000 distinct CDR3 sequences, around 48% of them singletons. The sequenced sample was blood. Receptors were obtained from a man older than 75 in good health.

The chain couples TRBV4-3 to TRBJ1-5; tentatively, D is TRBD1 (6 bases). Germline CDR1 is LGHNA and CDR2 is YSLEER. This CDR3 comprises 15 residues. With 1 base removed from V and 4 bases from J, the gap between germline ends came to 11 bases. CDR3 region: CASSQGLGGNQPQHF. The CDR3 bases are TGCGCCAGCAGCCAAGGCTTAGGGGGTAATCAGCCCCAGCATTTT.

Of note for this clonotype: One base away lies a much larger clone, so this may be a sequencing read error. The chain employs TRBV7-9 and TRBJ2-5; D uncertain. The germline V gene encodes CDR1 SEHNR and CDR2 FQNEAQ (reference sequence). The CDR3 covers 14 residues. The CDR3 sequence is CASSPSSGVETPYF. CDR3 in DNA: TGTGCCAGCAGCCCCAGCTCTGGGGTGGAGACCCCGTACTTC.

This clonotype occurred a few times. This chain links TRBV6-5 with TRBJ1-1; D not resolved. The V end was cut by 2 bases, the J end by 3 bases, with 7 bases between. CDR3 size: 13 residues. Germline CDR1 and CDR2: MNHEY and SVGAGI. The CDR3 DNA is TGTGCCAGCAGTTACGAGGTATACACTGAAGCTTTCTTT. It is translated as CASSYEVYTEAFF.

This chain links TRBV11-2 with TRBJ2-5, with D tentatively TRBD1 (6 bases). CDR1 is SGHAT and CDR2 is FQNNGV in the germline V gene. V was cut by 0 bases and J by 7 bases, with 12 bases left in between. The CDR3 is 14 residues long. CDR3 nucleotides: TGTGCCAGCAGCTTAGAGCAGGGGTCGCGGACCCAGTACTTC. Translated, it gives CASSLEQGSRTQYF.

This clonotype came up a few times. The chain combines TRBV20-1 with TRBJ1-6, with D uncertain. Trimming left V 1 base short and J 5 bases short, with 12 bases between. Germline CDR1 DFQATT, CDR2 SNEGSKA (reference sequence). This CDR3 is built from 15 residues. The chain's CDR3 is CSARASGRNNSPLHF. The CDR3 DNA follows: TGCAGTGCTAGAGCTTCGGGCCGCAATAATTCACCCCTCCACTTT.

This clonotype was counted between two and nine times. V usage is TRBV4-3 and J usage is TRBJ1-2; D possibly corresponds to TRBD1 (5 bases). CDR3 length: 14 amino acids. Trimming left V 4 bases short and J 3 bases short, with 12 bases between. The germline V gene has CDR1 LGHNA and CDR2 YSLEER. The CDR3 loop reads CASSPPGEDYGYTF. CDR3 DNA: TGCGCCAGCAGCCCGCCGGGGGAGGACTATGGCTACACCTTC.

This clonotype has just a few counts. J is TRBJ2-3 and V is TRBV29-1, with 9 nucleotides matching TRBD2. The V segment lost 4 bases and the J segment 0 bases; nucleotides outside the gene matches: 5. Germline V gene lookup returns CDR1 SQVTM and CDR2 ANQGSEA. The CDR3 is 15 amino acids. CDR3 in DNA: TGCAGCGTTGTTAAGACTAGCGGTAGCACAGATACGCAGTATTTT. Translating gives CSVVKTSGSTDTQYF.

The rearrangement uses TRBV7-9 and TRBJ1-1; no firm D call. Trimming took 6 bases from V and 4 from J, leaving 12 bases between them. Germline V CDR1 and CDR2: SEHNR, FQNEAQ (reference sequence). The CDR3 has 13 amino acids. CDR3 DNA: TGTGCCAGCAGTCTAAGCGCGGGCACTGAAGCTTTCTTT. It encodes CASSLSAGTEAFF.

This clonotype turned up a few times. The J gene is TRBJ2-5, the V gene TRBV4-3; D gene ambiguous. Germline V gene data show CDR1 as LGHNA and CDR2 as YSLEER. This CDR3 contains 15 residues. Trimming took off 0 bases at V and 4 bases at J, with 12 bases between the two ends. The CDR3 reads CASSQDPSFVETQYF. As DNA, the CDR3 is TGCGCCAGCAGCCAAGACCCCAGCTTCGTAGAGACCCAGTACTTC.

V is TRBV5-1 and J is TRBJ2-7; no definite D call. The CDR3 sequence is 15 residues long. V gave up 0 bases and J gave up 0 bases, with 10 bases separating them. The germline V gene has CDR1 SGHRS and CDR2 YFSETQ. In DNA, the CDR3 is TGCGCCAGCAGCTTGGGTGCCGGTGGCTCCTACGAGCAGTACTTC. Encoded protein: CASSLGAGGSYEQYF.

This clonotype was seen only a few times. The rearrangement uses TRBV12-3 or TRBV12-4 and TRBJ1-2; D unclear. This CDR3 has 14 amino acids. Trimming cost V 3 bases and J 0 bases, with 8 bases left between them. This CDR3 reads CASSFGKTNYGYTF. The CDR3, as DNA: TGTGCCAGCAGTTTCGGGAAGACTAACTATGGCTACACCTTC.

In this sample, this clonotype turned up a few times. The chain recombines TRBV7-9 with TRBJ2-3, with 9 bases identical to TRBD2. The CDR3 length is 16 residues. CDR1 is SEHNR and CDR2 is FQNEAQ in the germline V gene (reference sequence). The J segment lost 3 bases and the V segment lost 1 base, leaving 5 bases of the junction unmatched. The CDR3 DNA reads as TGTGCCAGCAGCTTAGGGGCTAGCGGGACGACAGATACGCAGTATTTT. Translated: CASSLGASGTTDTQYF. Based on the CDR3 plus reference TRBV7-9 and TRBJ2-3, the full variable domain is DTGVSQNPRHKITKRGQNVTFRCDPISEHNRLYWYRQTLGQGPEFLTYFQNEAQLEKSRLLSDRFSAERPKGSFSTLEIQRTEQGDSAMYLCASSLGASGTTDTQYFGPGTRLTVL.

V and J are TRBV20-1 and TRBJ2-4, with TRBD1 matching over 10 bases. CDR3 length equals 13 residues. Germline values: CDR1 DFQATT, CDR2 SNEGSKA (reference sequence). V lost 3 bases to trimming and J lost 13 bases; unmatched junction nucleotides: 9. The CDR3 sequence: CSARPGTGVEQYF. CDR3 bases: TGCAGTGCTAGGCCTGGGACAGGGGTTGAGCAGTACTTC.

In nucleotides, the CDR3 is TGTGCCAGCAGCTCGCCCCCAACCGGGGTCTACGAGCAGTACTTC. It codes for CASSSPPTGVYEQYF. The chain couples TRBV13 to TRBJ2-7; a weak D match, TRBD2 (5 bases). Per the germline V gene, CDR1 is PRHDT and CDR2 is FYEKMQ (reference sequence). Trimming removed 4 bases from V and 3 bases from J, with 16 bases in between. The CDR3 consists of 15 residues.

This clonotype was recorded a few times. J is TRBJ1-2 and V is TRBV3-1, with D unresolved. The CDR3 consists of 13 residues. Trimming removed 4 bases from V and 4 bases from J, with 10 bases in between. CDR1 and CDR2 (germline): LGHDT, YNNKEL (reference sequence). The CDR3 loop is CASSPLASYGYTF. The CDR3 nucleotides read TGTGCCAGCAGCCCTCTAGCCAGCTATGGCTACACCTTC.

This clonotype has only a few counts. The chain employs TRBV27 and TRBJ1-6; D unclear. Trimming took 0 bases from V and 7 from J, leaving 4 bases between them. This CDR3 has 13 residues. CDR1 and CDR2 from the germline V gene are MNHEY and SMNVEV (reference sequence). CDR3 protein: CASSLSLNSPLHF. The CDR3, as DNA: TGTGCCAGCAGTTTATCGCTCAATTCACCCCTCCACTTT.

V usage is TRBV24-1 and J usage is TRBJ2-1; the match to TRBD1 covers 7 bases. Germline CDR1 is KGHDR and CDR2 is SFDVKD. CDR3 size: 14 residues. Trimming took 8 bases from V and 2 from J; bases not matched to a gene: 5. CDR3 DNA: TGTGCCACCAAGAGTCAGGGGGCCTACAATGAGCAGTTCTTC. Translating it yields CATKSQGAYNEQFF.

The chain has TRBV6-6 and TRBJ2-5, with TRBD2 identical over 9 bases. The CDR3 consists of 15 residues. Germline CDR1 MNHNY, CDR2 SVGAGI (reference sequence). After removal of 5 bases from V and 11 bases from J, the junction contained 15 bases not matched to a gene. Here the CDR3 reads CASSQGGAGGHEQYF. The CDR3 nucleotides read TGTGCCAGCAGTCAGGGGGGAGCGGGAGGACATGAGCAGTACTTC.

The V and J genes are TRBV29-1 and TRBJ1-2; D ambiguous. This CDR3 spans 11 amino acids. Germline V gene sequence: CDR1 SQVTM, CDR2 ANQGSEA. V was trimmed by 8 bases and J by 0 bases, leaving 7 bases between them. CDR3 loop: CSTEANYGYTF. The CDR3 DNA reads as TGCAGCACCGAAGCTAACTATGGCTACACCTTC.

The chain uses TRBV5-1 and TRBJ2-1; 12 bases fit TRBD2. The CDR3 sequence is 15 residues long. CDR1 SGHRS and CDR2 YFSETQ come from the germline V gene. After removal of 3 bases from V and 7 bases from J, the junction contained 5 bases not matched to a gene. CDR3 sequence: CASSSTSGGLNEQFF. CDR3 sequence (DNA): TGCGCCAGCAGCTCCACTAGCGGGGGGTTGAATGAGCAGTTCTTC.

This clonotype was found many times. In DNA form, the CDR3 reads TGCGCCAGCAGCGTTGACAGGGGAGACGATGGCTACACCTTC. This codes for CASSVDRGDDGYTF. The V and J genes are TRBV5-1 and TRBJ1-2, with 8 positions matching TRBD1. Germline V gene lookup returns CDR1 SGHRS and CDR2 YFSETQ. CDR3 length equals 14 residues. V trimming: 4 bases; J trimming: 6 bases; junction bases outside the gene matches: 8.

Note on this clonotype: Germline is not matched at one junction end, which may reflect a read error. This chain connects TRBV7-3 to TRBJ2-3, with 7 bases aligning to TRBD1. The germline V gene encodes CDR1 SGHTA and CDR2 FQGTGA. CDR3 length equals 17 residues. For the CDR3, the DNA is TGTGCCAGCAGCTACTACCCACAGGGAATTGGGACAGATGCGCAGTATTTT. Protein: CASSYYPQGIGTDAQYF.

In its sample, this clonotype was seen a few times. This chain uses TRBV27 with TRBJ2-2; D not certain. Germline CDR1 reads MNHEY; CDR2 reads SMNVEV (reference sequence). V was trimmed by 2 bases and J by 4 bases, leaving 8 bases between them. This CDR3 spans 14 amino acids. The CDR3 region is CASSLVRGTGELFF. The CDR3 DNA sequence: TGTGCCAGCAGTTTAGTGAGAGGCACCGGGGAGCTGTTTTTT.

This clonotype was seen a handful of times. The CDR3 DNA sequence: TGTGCCAGCAGCGCTCTAGCGGGGGGGGCCTACAATGAGCAGTTCTTC. Translating it yields CASSALAGGAYNEQFF. The chain couples TRBV9 to TRBJ2-1, with TRBD2 matching 12 bases. The CDR3 loop spans 16 amino acids. J gave up 2 bases and V 3 bases, and 3 bases lay outside the gene matches. CDR1 SGDLS and CDR2 YYNGEE come from the germline V gene.

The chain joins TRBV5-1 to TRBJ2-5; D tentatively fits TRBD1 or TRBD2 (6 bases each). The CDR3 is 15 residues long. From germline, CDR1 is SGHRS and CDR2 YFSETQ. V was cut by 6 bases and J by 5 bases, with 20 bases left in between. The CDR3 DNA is TGCGCCAGCACCGCGGTAACGGGGGCCGGGGAGACCCAGTACTTC. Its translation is CASTAVTGAGETQYF.

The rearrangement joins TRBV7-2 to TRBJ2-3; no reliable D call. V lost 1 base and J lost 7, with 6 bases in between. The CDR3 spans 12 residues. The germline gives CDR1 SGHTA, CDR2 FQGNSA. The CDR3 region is CASSLDGNTQYF. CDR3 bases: TGTGCCAGCAGCTTAGATGGGAATACGCAGTATTTT.

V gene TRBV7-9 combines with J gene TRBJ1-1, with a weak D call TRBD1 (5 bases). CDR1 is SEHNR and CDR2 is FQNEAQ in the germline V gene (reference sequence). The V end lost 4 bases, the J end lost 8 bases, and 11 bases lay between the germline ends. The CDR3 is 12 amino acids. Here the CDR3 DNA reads TGTGCCAGCAGCTATGCGGGGGGAGAAGCTTTCTTT. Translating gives CASSYAGGEAFF.

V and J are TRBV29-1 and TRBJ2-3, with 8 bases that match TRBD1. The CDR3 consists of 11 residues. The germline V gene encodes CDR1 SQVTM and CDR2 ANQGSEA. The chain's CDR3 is CSTGGTDTQYF. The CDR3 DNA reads TGCAGTACAGGGGGAACAGATACGCAGTATTTT.

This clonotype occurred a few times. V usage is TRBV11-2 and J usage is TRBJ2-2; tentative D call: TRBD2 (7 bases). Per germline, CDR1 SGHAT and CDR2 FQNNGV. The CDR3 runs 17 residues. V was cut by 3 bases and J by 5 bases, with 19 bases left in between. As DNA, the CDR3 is TGTGCCAGCAGCTTGAGGGGGGGGACAAGTCAGACCGGGGAGCTGTTTTTT. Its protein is CASSLRGGTSQTGELFF.

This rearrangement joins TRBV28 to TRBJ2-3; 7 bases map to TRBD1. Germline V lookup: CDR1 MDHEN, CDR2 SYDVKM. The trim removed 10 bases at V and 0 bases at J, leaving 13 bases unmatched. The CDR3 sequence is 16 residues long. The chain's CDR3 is CANIPGTDFSTDTQYF. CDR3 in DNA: TGTGCCAACATCCCTGGGACAGACTTTAGCACAGATACGCAGTATTTT.

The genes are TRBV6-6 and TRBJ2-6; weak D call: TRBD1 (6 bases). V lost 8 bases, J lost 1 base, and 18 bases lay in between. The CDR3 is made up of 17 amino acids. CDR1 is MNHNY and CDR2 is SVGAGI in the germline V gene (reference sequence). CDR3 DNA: TGTGCCAGCGGACGTCCAGGGGTAAGATCTGGGGCCAACGTCCTGACTTTC. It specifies CASGRPGVRSGANVLTF.

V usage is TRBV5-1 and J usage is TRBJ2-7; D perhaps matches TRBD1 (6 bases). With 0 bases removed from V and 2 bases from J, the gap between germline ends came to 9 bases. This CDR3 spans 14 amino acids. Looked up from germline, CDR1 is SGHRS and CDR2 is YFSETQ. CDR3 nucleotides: TGCGCCAGCAGCTTGGACAGGGCGCCCTACGAGCAGTACTTC. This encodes CASSLDRAPYEQYF.